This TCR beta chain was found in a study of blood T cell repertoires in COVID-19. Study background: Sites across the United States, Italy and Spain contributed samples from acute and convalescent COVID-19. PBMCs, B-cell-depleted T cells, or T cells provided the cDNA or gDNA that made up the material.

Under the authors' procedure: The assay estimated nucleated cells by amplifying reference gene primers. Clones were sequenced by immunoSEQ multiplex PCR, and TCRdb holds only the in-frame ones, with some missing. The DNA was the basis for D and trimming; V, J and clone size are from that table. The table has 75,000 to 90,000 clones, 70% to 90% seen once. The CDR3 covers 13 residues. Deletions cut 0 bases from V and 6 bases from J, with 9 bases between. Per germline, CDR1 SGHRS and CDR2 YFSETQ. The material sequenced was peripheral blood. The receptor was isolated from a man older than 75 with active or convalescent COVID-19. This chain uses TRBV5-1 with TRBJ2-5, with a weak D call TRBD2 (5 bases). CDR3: CASSLVGGQTQYF. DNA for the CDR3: TGCGCCAGCAGCTTGGTTGGCGGGCAGACCCAGTACTTC.